The next 16 T cell receptor beta chains were all read from a single sample in a study of a mutant IDH1 vaccine in newly diagnosed glioma. The protocol was immunoSEQ multiplex PCR, while the TCRdb copy is restricted to in-frame clones and leaves out a portion. The sample has just over 60,000 clones, roughly 87% seen once; the top ten hold 3.5% to 4%. These receptors' antigens are unknown. The sample's time point: week 47, end of study. The vaccine gave 300 ug of a 20-mer mutant IDH1 peptide subcutaneously per dose. The sample here was PBMCs, taken from a glioma patient whose treatment included an IDH1 peptide vaccine. The receptors originated from a man between 25 and 39 years old with glioma.

The V call is TRBV5-6, the J call TRBJ2-7; 9 nucleotides match TRBD1. This CDR3 has 14 amino acids. CDR1 is SGHDT, CDR2 YYEEEE, per germline. Trimming at V came to 4 bases and at J to 4 bases, leaving 6 bases not matched to a gene. CDR3 sequence (DNA): TGTGCCAGCAGCCTTCCGGGACAGGGTTACGAGCAGTACTTC. This translates into CASSLPGQGYEQYF.

This chain joins TRBV5-6 and TRBJ1-1; D is unclear. Germline loops: CDR1 SGHDT, CDR2 YYEEEE. The V end was cut by 0 bases, the J end by 4 bases, with 10 bases between. The CDR3 sequence is 14 residues long. The DNA of the CDR3 is TGTGCCAGCAGCTTGGGATTACGGGCCACTGAAGCTTTCTTT. Its protein is CASSLGLRATEAFF.

The chain joins TRBV19 to TRBJ1-2; 8 bases agree with TRBD1. J was trimmed by 5 bases and V by 4 bases; bases with no gene match: 15. CDR3 length: 17 amino acids. CDR1 and CDR2 from the germline V gene are LNHDA and SQIVND (reference sequence). The CDR3 nucleotides are TGTGCCAGTAGTACGGTTGACAGGGGAAAGATGAATTATGGCTACACCTTC. Residues: CASSTVDRGKMNYGYTF. Supplemented by reference TRBV19 and TRBJ1-2, the full variable domain reads DGGITQSPKYLFRKEGQNVTLSCEQNLNHDAMYWYRQDPGQGLRLIYYSQIVNDFQKGDIAEGYSVSREKKESFPLTVTSAQKNPTAFYLCASSTVDRGKMNYGYTFGSGTRLTVV.

This sequence joins TRBV30 and TRBJ1-3; D remains ambiguous. CDR1 GTSNPN and CDR2 SVGIG come from the germline V gene (reference sequence). V was trimmed by 1 base and J by 0 bases, leaving 7 bases between them. This CDR3 is 14 amino acids long. CDR3 amino acids: CAWSGGSSGNTIYF. The DNA of the CDR3 is TGTGCCTGGAGTGGCGGGAGCTCTGGAAACACCATATATTTT. The variable domain in full, completed from reference TRBV30 and TRBJ1-3, reads SQTIHQWPATLVQPVGSPLSLECTVEGTSNPNLYWYRQAAGRGLQLLFYSVGIGQISSEVPQNLSASRPQDRQFILSSKKLLLSDSGFYLCAWSGGSSGNTIYFGEGSWLTVV.

The chain uses TRBV5-1 and TRBJ1-4; TRBD1 matches 7 bases. V trimming: 4 bases; J trimming: 0 bases; junction bases outside the gene matches: 6. CDR1 and CDR2 (germline): SGHRS, YFSETQ. This CDR3 spans 16 amino acids. CDR3 sequence (DNA): TGCGCCAGCAGCAGGGAGGGGGCTTCAACTAATGAAAAACTGTTTTTT. It translates to CASSREGASTNEKLFF.

The chain joins TRBV6-1 to TRBJ2-7; D is ambiguous. The germline gives CDR1 MNHNS, CDR2 SASEGT. V was pared by 1 base and J by 0 bases, with 7 bases between. The CDR3 runs to 14 residues. CDR3: CASSEEPRSYEQYF. DNA of the CDR3: TGTGCCAGCAGTGAAGAACCACGCTCCTACGAGCAGTACTTC.

The V gene is TRBV9, the J gene TRBJ1-5; 10 nucleotides line up with TRBD1. Trimming took 4 bases from V and 2 from J; bases not matched to a gene: 3. The CDR3 has 15 amino acids. Germline V lookup: CDR1 SGDLS, CDR2 YYNGEE. The CDR3 DNA follows: TGTGCCAGCAGCCCCGGGACAGGGGGCAATCAGCCCCAGCATTTT. Translation gives CASSPGTGGNQPQHF.

The chain joins TRBV5-1 to TRBJ1-2; D is uncertain. V was trimmed by 0 bases and J by 4 bases, leaving 10 bases between them. The CDR3 length is 14 residues. Germline-derived CDR1 and CDR2 are SGHRS and YFSETQ. The chain's CDR3 is CASSLESGGYGYTF. In nucleotides, the CDR3 is TGCGCCAGCAGCTTGGAATCAGGAGGCTATGGCTACACCTTC.

The DNA of the CDR3 is TGTGCCAGCAGCTTGGTGTGGGGGACTAGGGTTAACACCGGGGAGCTGTTTTTT. Translation: CASSLVWGTRVNTGELFF. The chain carries TRBV5-4 and TRBJ2-2, with TRBD2 matching over 8 bases. V dropped 0 bases and J dropped 2; count of bases not matched to a gene: 9. Germline loops: CDR1 SGHNT, CDR2 YYREEE (reference sequence). The CDR3 runs 18 residues.

The chain carries TRBV27 and TRBJ2-3; D is unresolved. The germline V and J ends were trimmed by 3 bases and 3 bases, with 7 bases remaining between them. Germline CDR1 and CDR2: MNHEY and SMNVEV (reference sequence). CDR3 length: 13 residues. Here the CDR3 reads CASSFRGTDTQYF. In DNA form, the CDR3 reads TGTGCCAGCAGTTTTCGAGGAACAGATACGCAGTATTTT.

Of note for this clone: At the DNA level, this CDR3 is encoded by other sequences in the same sample as well. This rearrangement joins TRBV25-1 to TRBJ2-1, with D uncertain. Germline V lookup: CDR1 MGHDK, CDR2 SYGVNS. The CDR3 sequence is 11 residues long. V lost 3 bases and J lost 4, with 1 base in between. The CDR3 is CASSEYNEQFF. CDR3 in DNA: TGTGCCAGCAGTGAGTACAATGAGCAGTTCTTC.

The DNA for the CDR3 is TGTGCCACCAGCAGAGACAGGGGGGCCTATGGCTACACCTTC. Its protein product is CATSRDRGAYGYTF. The chain links TRBV15 to TRBJ1-2; 7 bases agree with TRBD1. The CDR3 has 14 residues. Germline V gene lookup returns CDR1 LNHNV and CDR2 YYDKDF (reference sequence). V was clipped by 0 bases and J by 4 bases; unmatched bases: 2.

The V and J genes are TRBV15 and TRBJ1-5; TRBD1 might be the D (6 bases). This CDR3 is 15 amino acids long. The germline V gene encodes CDR1 LNHNV and CDR2 YYDKDF (reference sequence). Trimming removed 0 bases from V and 7 bases from J, with 13 bases in between. The DNA for the CDR3 is TGTGCCACCAGCAGAGATCTGGGGGGCGGACAGCCCCAGCATTTT. Translated, it gives CATSRDLGGGQPQHF.

V and J are TRBV19 and TRBJ1-1; the D is unclear. Trimming left V 7 bases short and J 0 bases short, with 6 bases between. CDR3 length: 12 amino acids. Germline V gene lookup returns CDR1 LNHDA and CDR2 SQIVND (reference sequence). CDR3: CASTVLNTEAFF. The DNA for the CDR3 is TGTGCCAGTACCGTACTGAACACTGAAGCTTTCTTT. The full variable domain, completed using reference TRBV19 and TRBJ1-1, is DGGITQSPKYLFRKEGQNVTLSCEQNLNHDAMYWYRQDPGQGLRLIYYSQIVNDFQKGDIAEGYSVSREKKESFPLTVTSAQKNPTAFYLCASTVLNTEAFFGQGTRLTVV.

J is TRBJ2-7 and V is TRBV5-1, with a tentative D call TRBD1 (5 bases). CDR1 is SGHRS, CDR2 YFSETQ, per germline. The CDR3 runs 16 residues. V was trimmed by 0 bases and J by 0 bases, leaving 13 bases between them. The CDR3 nucleotides read TGCGCCAGCAGCTTGGTTCCAGGGCTGAGCTCCTACGAGCAGTACTTC. As protein: CASSLVPGLSSYEQYF.

V gene TRBV19 combines with J gene TRBJ2-5; 8 bases align to TRBD1. This CDR3 is 14 amino acids long. The V segment lost 3 bases and the J segment 5 bases; nucleotides outside the gene matches: 5. Germline lookup yields CDR1 LNHDA and CDR2 SQIVND (reference sequence). The CDR3, as DNA: TGTGCCAGTAGTATCGGACAGGGAAGCGAGACCCAGTACTTC. Its protein is CASSIGQGSETQYF.